The entry below gives a single TCR beta chain sequence along with its context. What this receptor recognizes is not known. Base qualities are missing; no much larger clone stands one base away. This entry is derived from a study of shared clonotypes between healthy human individuals (dated by TCRdb to the early 2020s). Concerning the study at large: A couple of women and a few men aged 18 to 49 years were included in the cohort. Per donor, three plates each were used for CD4 naive and CD4 memory, two for CD8 naive, and one for CD8 memory. To estimate repertoire size and how much clonotypes are shared between individuals, the study performed deep sequencing of blood TCR repertoires from five healthy adults. To increase sequencing depth and limit assay-specific biases, TCR repertoire library preparation and sequencing were carried out by different laboratories using diverse techniques. Each donor's leukapheresis produced roughly between roughly 0.85 and 10 billion PBMCs.

Points the paper makes about the study in general: Higher generation probabilities were observed for clonotypes shared by all four sorted-subset donors than for non-shared clonotypes. Pairwise subsampling led to the expectation that sequencing depth would affect the degree of clonotype sharing among donors. Estimated clonotype richness was generally larger for naive than for memory subsets. Because the study included a small number of donors, the genetic and exposure-history diversity represented was limited. Sampling was limited to blood, and TCR repertoires in tissue likely differ from TCR repertoires in blood. Incomplete sequencing was indicated by rarefaction of sorted-subset datasets, despite the large sequencing depth. Sharing across several donors was observed for roughly 5.4% of naive CD4, about 3.2% of naive CD8, 2.3% of memory CD4, and about 0.39% of memory CD8 clonotypes.

Healthy HIV-negative adults with no recently reported acute infections or vaccinations were included as donors. Every donor was a Caucasian adult residing in Nashville, Tennessee, USA. Magnetic negative selection was used to enrich CD4+ T cells, after which naive cells were positively selected on CD45RA and the negative fraction became the memory subset. Blood was obtained by leukapheresis, after which PBMCs were separated by Ficoll-Histopaque density gradient centrifugation and cryopreserved in liquid nitrogen vapor phase. Analytical flow cytometry was used to check the purity and quantity of every magnetically sorted T cell population. Each sorted fraction had its genomic DNA isolated and then quantified by UV absorbance on a Nanodrop 2000c. The CDR3 sequence holds 15 residues, the cysteine and phenylalanine included. The CDR3 DNA has 45 bases and is translated from base 1. Between the V and J ends, shortened by 7 bases and 4 bases respectively, the junction contains 20 bases. CDR1 and CDR2 (MNHNY, SVGAGI) derive from the germline V gene (reference sequence).

Using the deep immunoSEQ assay, TCR CDR3 regions were amplified from genomic DNA by multiplex PCR. Genomic DNA extracted from each cell subset was distributed evenly over all wells of several immunoSEQ 96-well plates, and each plate served as one replicate. Each replicate PCR for sorted subsets received about 200 ng genomic DNA, equal to around 32,000 T cell genomes. Purified libraries were measured with a Qubit 3.0 fluorometer, size-checked on a Bioanalyzer 2100, and measured again with the KAPA Library Quantification kit. Every immunoSEQ 96-well plate was sequenced on a dedicated single-read 150-cycle Illumina NextSeq 550 flow cell. Regarding the original processing steps: Because the immunoSEQ output held only junctional sequences and lacked quality scores, the filtering could not match the filtering applied to full-length reads. Sequences were annotated with PyIR, a Python wrapper for IgBLAST v1.9, using IMGT germline references to assign V/J genes and CDR3. Reads with weak V/J assignments (E-value above 1e-6), missing CDR3, stop codons, out-of-frame junctions, or ambiguous translated residues were removed. V3J clonotypes were defined as sequences sharing an identical inferred V gene, J gene, and CDR3 amino acid sequence. Percentage overlap between repertoires was calculated by dividing the number of shared unique clonotypes by the size of the smaller repertoire. Repertoire richness was assessed with RTK rarefaction, the Chao1 estimator, and Recon v2.1 estimates of unobserved clonotypes. Generation probabilities were computed with OLGA for all TCRbeta clonotypes obtained by the gDNA method from several donors. TCRdb mirrors the immuneACCESS table, restricted to in-frame sequences. Some clones are absent from its copies; in checked studies, under half trace to an unresolved V gene, and the reason for the others is unknown. V and J calls and clone size come straight from that table; D and trimming were deduced from the DNA. This sample gives about 710,000 clones in total; around 78% of them show up just once. Under 2% of the sample is taken by the ten largest.

This receptor was taken from a young woman in good health. Here the chain combines TRBV6-6 and TRBJ2-7; a tentative D call is TRBD1 (5 bases match). Specimen: memory CD4+ T cells sorted from blood. Sample cell subset or site, as interpreted from the label and publication: CD45RA-negative fraction. The nucleotide sequence reads TGTGCCAGCACCTTAGGGGTAGAGGCCTCTTACGAGCAGTACTTC. This gives the protein CASTLGVEASYEQYF.